The present TCR beta chain was sequenced within a study of regulatory T cells in long-lasting Graves disease. Whole-study findings and limits: Public clonotype sharing was higher in persistent than newly diagnosed patients.

Sequencing libraries for TCR beta were prepared with iRepertoire HTBI primers and Arm-PCR of CDR3 regions. Each CDR3 protein is one row after TCRdb ran MiXCR on the multiplex PCR reads. Among 450,000 to 700,000 distinct CDR3 sequences listed, roughly 14% were seen once. This clonotype was detected many times. As yet, its antigen is unknown. The CDR3 length is 16 residues. Trimming cost V 0 bases and J 8 bases, with 19 bases left between them. CDR1 SGHTA and CDR2 FQGNSA come from the germline V gene. Time point: newly diagnosed GD, antithyroid drugs for less than 3 months. Preparation of the TCR library used RNA extracted from PBMCs. In addition, the sample was reused for a study of T cells in Graves' hyperthyroidism and ophthalmopathy. That study adds: Through a model of 13 V-J features, ophthalmopathy was separated from stable hyperthyroidism.

This receptor was taken from a young man with Graves disease. The chain combines TRBV7-2 with TRBJ1-2; possible D gene TRBD1, 5 bases. The sample in question was peripheral blood mononuclear cells (PBMCs), obtained at new diagnosis, from a patient treated with antithyroid drugs. CDR3 DNA: TGTGCCAGCAGCTTAGCCCTTCCGAGGGGATCTTGGGGCTACACCTTC. This encodes CASSLALPRGSWGYTF.